The clone carrying this TCR beta chain was counted at least ten times. Its antigen is currently unknown. This entry is derived from a study of Graves' ophthalmopathy and Graves' hyperthyroidism. Using RNA transcripts, the TCR beta CDR3 regions were amplified. First-round RT-PCR with HTBI primers preceded a second-round multiplex PCR. MiXCR was run by TCRdb on the multiplex PCR reads, yielding one entry per CDR3 protein. This sample yields roughly 400,000 distinct CDR3 sequences, of which 18% are seen a single time; around 1.4% belongs to the top ten. Other autoimmune diseases, uncontrolled infections, pregnancy and lactation each led to patient exclusion. PBMCs were density-gradient isolated from roughly 10 ml fresh blood. CDR3 length equals 14 residues. CDR1 SGHRS and CDR2 YFSETQ come from the germline V gene. V gave up 0 bases and J gave up 4 bases, with 10 bases separating them. Study observations and caveats: A model of 13 signatures distinguished ophthalmopathy from stable hyperthyroidism at approximately 88% sensitivity and about 80% specificity. Most clonotypes expanded in thyroid above 0.001 frequency were present in blood too.

This sequence was found in a woman younger than 30 with Graves' ophthalmopathy. Material for sequencing was peripheral blood. J is TRBJ1-1 and V is TRBV5-1; no reliable D call. The CDR3 region is CASSLVVGGTEAFF. The CDR3 DNA sequence: TGCGCCAGCAGCTTGGTAGTGGGCGGCACTGAAGCTTTCTTT.